The sequence of this T cell receptor beta chain was determined in a study of massively parallel sequencing of T cell beta chains (dated by TCRdb to the late 2000s). Regarding the complete study: The study profiled human TCR beta CDR3 diversity in peripheral blood using 5'-RACE, Illumina short-read sequencing and a dedicated short-read assembly strategy. Study-wide findings and limitations: A single sequence read was the only support for most clonotypes (21,973 of 33,664), which could in principle inflate the apparent diversity. CDR3 beta lengths ranging from 21 to 81 nucleotides were observed, with a peak at 45 nucleotides. A unique TRBV gene could be assigned to only about 23,000 (approximately 67%) of the clonotypes. The reported gene usage frequencies may have been skewed by preferential PCR amplification of some TRBV and TRBJ sequences. Since the RNA was pooled from many donors, the results capture clonotype abundance averaged across the population rather than the repertoire of any individual. By subsampling, clonotype counts were shown to rise linearly with read number, indicating that sequencing depth was far from saturation. Among around 32,000 distinct clonotypes, single-copy clonotypes made up roughly 68% of clonotypes but only 18.8% of assemblies. TRBV usage was found to range from around 0.0099% for TRBV17 to roughly 25% for TRBV20-1, and TRBJ usage was found to range from 1.5% to 2% for TRBJ2-6 to less than 20% for TRBJ2-1.

Sequencing was performed on an Illumina Genome Analyzer II. After two rounds of nested PCR using TRBC1/TRBC2-specific primers, a RACE product of roughly 520 bp was obtained and then gel-purified. First-strand cDNA was made with a TRBC-specific primer plus a template-switching oligonucleotide, which provided a 5' anchor for RACE. Because the RACE amplicon was too long for direct short-read sequencing, the RACE amplicon was concatemerized by ligation and sheared by sonication. PAGE was used to isolate a size fraction of 100 to 300 bp, and that fraction then underwent shotgun sequencing on the Illumina platform. Separate runs on an Illumina GAII yielded 18.8 million 36-nt reads and 21.7 million 50-nt single-end reads. In the authors' own workflow: Assembly of the pooled 35 million to 45 million reads was performed with iSSAKE using parameters -m 15, -o 2 and -r 0.7. Reads that aligned to the ends of Ensembl TRBV gene predictions and carried unmatched junctional bases were used to seed de novo CDR3 beta assemblies. Clonotype abundance was estimated as the number of matching assembled contigs, not raw read depth. After roughly 2,000 (about 5.9%) of the assembled clonotypes were removed for having in-frame stop codons, 35,000 or so productive clonotypes remained. Of the 310 or so unique TCR sequences obtained by Sanger sequencing of cloned RACE products, about 68% were also present in the Illumina assembly. TCRdb reran the public reads through fastp at Q25 and MiXCR, keeping productive beta chains. Here each entry gathers all rows of one CDR3 protein and keeps the most common genes and DNA. The V and J calls were not made by the authors but by TCRdb's processing. In all, the sample holds a few thousand distinct CDR3 sequences, and 37% of those were seen once. About 2.7% of the sample is in the top ten clones.

The CDR3 runs 13 residues from the cysteine to the phenylalanine. Only CDR3 DNA is held: 39 bases, read in frame from base 1. CDR1 is given as SQVTM and CDR2 as ANQGSEA, both from the germline V gene. Clipping removes 3 bases from V and 7 bases from J, with 6 as the unmatched junction base count. In regard to this clonotype: Its cognate antigen has yet to be identified. A much larger clone is a single base away; this may be a read error.

All donors in the pool were aged about 18 to 45 years, and the pool included fewer than 450 males and over 150 females. From 165 liters of pooled peripheral blood, peripheral leukocyte polyA+ RNA was isolated. For starting material, the researchers used a commercial mRNA preparation made from normal human peripheral blood leukocytes pooled across roughly 550 individuals. The TCR originated in a pool of human donors in good health; the sample was commercial RNA pooled from many donors. This chain joins TRBV29-1 to TRBJ2-5; 9 bases in the junction line up with TRBD1. Specimen: commercial RNA from peripheral blood pooled from many donors. At the DNA level, the sequence is TGCAGCGTTGATGGACAGGGGTGGAGGACCCAGTACTTC. Its translation reads: CSVDGQGWRTQYF.